This paragraph covers one TCR beta chain sequence. The antigen this receptor binds is unknown. The sample holds no much larger clone one base away, and base qualities are not on file. These data are taken from a study of blood T cell repertoires in COVID-19 (dated by TCRdb to about 2020). Turning to the overall study: Samples covering the acute and convalescent phases of COVID-19 were provided by collaborators in the United States, Italy and Spain. Where available, HLA class I and class II types were obtained from metadata supplied by the sample provider rather than from assay-based typing. The repertoires were released in a freely available public database intended as a resource for research on the immune response to SARS-CoV-2. A de-identified subject ID, COVID-19 status, age in years and sex were almost always included in the sample metadata. Subjects who had been exposed to COVID-19, were actively infected with it, or had recovered from it provided the deeply sampled blood TCRbeta repertoires that made up the dataset. The prospective study material was composed of cDNA or gDNA derived from T cells, B-cell-depleted T cells, or PBMCs. The samples were drawn from the first 160 participants of the ongoing ImmuneRACE study and from over 950 subjects provided by 6 global collaborators.

The immunoSEQ Assay, a bias-controlled multiplex PCR, was used to amplify TCRbeta CDR3 regions from genomic DNA. Turning to the authors' computational methods: Within the assay, amplification of reference gene primers was used to estimate how many nucleated cells each sample contained. To quantify the absolute abundance of each unique TCRbeta CDR3 rearrangement, sequence reads were collapsed and filtered. For each sample, productive Simpson clonality was calculated by taking the square root of Simpson's diversity index across productive rearrangements. TCRdb obtained this table from immuneACCESS and retained in-frame rearrangements with V and J assigned. These tables miss some clones; where compared with another copy, unresolved V genes account for less than half of the shortfall, and the remainder is unexplained. D and trimming were read from the DNA, whereas the V and J calls and clone size are those reported in that table. Recorded for this sample are nearly 300,000 clones; around 84% of them occurred a single time. The ten largest clones take up around 1.6% of the sample.

The CDR3 runs 14 residues from the cysteine to the phenylalanine. The sequence is cut down to CDR3 DNA, 42 bases in frame from base 1. CDR1 and CDR2 are drawn from the germline V gene: MNHEY, SVGAGI. Compared with germline, V lacks 6 bases and J lacks 4 bases; bases without a gene match: 7. Study-wide findings and limitations: Clinical and demographic metadata were provided uncurated, with the amount varying by source and participant.

One collaborating source in Seattle enrolled patients while the patients were actively infected and followed the patients over time throughout the course of disease. Collaborating institutions collected whole blood in K2EDTA tubes following their own protocols. For TCRbeta analysis, collaborators shipped samples in one of three forms: frozen whole blood, isolated PBMCs, or DNA extracted from either of those sample types. The chain is assembled from TRBV6-5 and TRBJ2-3; 7 nucleotides in the junction match TRBD1. This TCR came from a human donor with COVID-19, enrolled during active disease. The donor label of this sample is uncertain. The sequencing sample was made of peripheral blood. Read as DNA, the sequence is TGTGCCAGCAGACGACAGGGTCAAGCAGATACGCAGTATTTT. Translated, it reads CASRRQGQADTQYF.